These T cell receptor beta chains were read from a single sample in a study of identical twins. TCRdb called the 5' RACE reads again in MiXCR, with one record for every CDR3 protein. The sample shows about 660,000 distinct CDR3 sequences, 8.6% of them seen only once. These data also featured in a second study, about yellow fever vaccine responses in identical twins.

Sequencing used PBMCs. These receptors all stem from a woman younger than 30 in good health. Both conserved end residues are part of each CDR3. Each record gives: clone size, V gene, D gene, J gene, CDR3 protein, CDR3 DNA. A D gene is named only where the DNA matches it firmly. Clone size is shown for a subset of rows, as once, few, many or a class of expanded clone.

NA	TRBV30	NA	TRBJ2-7	CAWSPRLTEEQYF	TGTGCCTGGAGTCCTCGACTGACAGAAGAGCAGTACTTC
NA	TRBV20-1	TRBD2	TRBJ2-2	CSARGLAENTGELFF	TGCAGTGCTAGAGGACTAGCGGAGAACACCGGGGAGCTGTTTTTT
many	TRBV24-1	NA	TRBJ1-6	CATSDSTGQNSPLHF	TGTGCCACCAGTGATTCGACAGGTCAGAATTCACCCCTCCACTTT
NA	TRBV5-1	NA	TRBJ1-5	CASSLGLRDEGPQHF	TGCGCCAGCAGCTTGGGGTTGAGGGACGAGGGTCCCCAGCATTTT
few	TRBV11-2	NA	TRBJ2-7	CASRHPGQSSYEQYF	TGTGCCAGCAGGCATCCGGGACAAAGCTCCTACGAGCAGTACTTC
NA	TRBV28	TRBD2	TRBJ2-2	CASSFPGLAGNTGELFF	TGTGCCAGCAGTTTCCCGGGACTAGCGGGAAACACCGGGGAGCTGTTTTTT
many	TRBV27	TRBD2	TRBJ2-2	CASRLLAGSTGELFF	TGTGCCAGCAGACTACTAGCGGGATCCACCGGGGAGCTGTTTTTT
many	TRBV15	NA	TRBJ2-1	CATSRDATPHFF	TGTGCCACCAGCAGAGATGCAACCCCGCACTTCTTC
NA	TRBV6-4	TRBD1	TRBJ2-7	CASSDRDRLAYEQYF	TGTGCCAGCAGTGACCGGGACAGGCTGGCCTACGAGCAGTACTTC
few	TRBV7-6	NA	TRBJ1-4	CASSLDPRSSEKLFF	TGTGCCAGCAGCTTAGATCCTAGGTCATCCGAAAAACTGTTTTTT
few	TRBV4-3	NA	TRBJ2-1	CASSQGGHLSRKGYNEQFF	TGCGCCAGCAGCCAAGGGGGACACCTATCACGTAAGGGCTACAATGAGCAGTTCTTC
NA	TRBV5-6	TRBD1	TRBJ2-1	CASGPGTGSNAYNEQFF	TGTGCCAGCGGCCCCGGGACAGGGTCCAACGCCTACAATGAGCAGTTCTTC
many	TRBV7-9	NA	TRBJ2-1	CASSLEGEQFF	TGTGCCAGCAGCTTAGAAGGCGAGCAGTTCTTC
many	TRBV10-3	NA	TRBJ1-2	CAISEPDKPFGGYTF	TGTGCCATCAGTGAGCCCGACAAGCCCTTCGGGGGCTACACCTTC
many	TRBV5-1	NA	TRBJ2-7	CASSLGGVYEQYF	TGCGCCAGCAGCTTGGGGGGAGTCTACGAGCAGTACTTC
once	TRBV7-9	TRBD1	TRBJ2-7	CASSLALGQIYEQYF	TGTGCCAGCAGCTTAGCGCTGGGACAGATCTACGAGCAGTACTTC
NA	TRBV7-2	NA	TRBJ1-2	CASSLHRAITTYGYTF	TGTGCCAGCAGCTTACACAGAGCAATAACGACGTATGGCTACACCTTC
NA	TRBV6-2/TRBV6-3	NA	TRBJ1-1	CASRSDLDGVEAFF	TGTGCCAGCAGAAGCGATCTGGACGGCGTTGAAGCTTTCTTT
few	TRBV28	NA	TRBJ1-2	CASSYRARDYGYTF	TGTGCCAGCAGCTACAGGGCACGGGACTATGGCTACACCTTC
NA	TRBV6-1	TRBD2	TRBJ2-7	CASSRAGGPYEQYF	TGTGCCAGCAGTAGAGCGGGGGGGCCCTACGAGCAGTACTTC
NA	TRBV20-1	TRBD1	TRBJ2-5	CSARAQAGGQETQYF	TGCAGTGCTAGAGCTCAGGCAGGGGGCCAGGAGACCCAGTACTTC
many	TRBV12-3/TRBV12-4	NA	TRBJ2-3	CASSLHSGVWTDTQYF	TGTGCCAGCAGTTTACATTCGGGAGTTTGGACAGATACGCAGTATTTT
NA	TRBV5-5	NA	TRBJ1-2	CASSGYRDGGYTF	TGTGCCAGCAGCGGTTACAGGGATGGCGGCTACACCTTC
few	TRBV4-3	NA	TRBJ1-1	CASSQDAGGTEAFF	TGCGCCAGCAGCCAAGATGCGGGGGGGACTGAAGCTTTCTTT
few	TRBV12-3/TRBV12-4	TRBD2	TRBJ2-6	CASSSLAGTSGFSGANVLTF	TGTGCCAGCAGTTCCCTGGCCGGGACTAGCGGTTTCTCTGGGGCCAACGTCCTGACTTTC
few	TRBV11-2	NA	TRBJ2-1	CASSRGAGLFKEQFF	TGTGCCAGCAGCCGGGGGGCAGGCCTCTTCAAGGAGCAGTTCTTC
NA	TRBV4-2	TRBD1	TRBJ2-3	CASSQEANRGSTDTQYF	TGTGCCAGCAGCCAAGAAGCCAACAGGGGATCCACAGATACGCAGTATTTT
NA	TRBV23-1	NA	TRBJ2-3	CASSQQDRRTDTQYF	TGCGCCAGCAGTCAACAGGACAGACGCACAGATACGCAGTATTTT
few	TRBV6-1	NA	TRBJ2-3	CASKLRPGWDGSTDTQYF	TGTGCCAGCAAACTTCGCCCGGGGTGGGATGGAAGCACAGATACGCAGTATTTT
NA	TRBV20-1	TRBD1	TRBJ1-2	CSPPGQGANYGYTF	TGCAGCCCCCCGGGACAGGGGGCGAACTATGGCTACACCTTC
few	TRBV28	NA	TRBJ2-7	CASSLGLATSYEQYF	TGTGCCAGCAGCTTGGGGCTAGCCACTTCCTACGAGCAGTACTTC
NA	TRBV4-1	TRBD2	TRBJ2-2	CASSQLAGGNTGELFF	TGCGCCAGCAGCCAACTAGCGGGGGGAAACACCGGGGAGCTGTTTTTT
NA	TRBV6-4	TRBD2	TRBJ2-1	CASSDFPAGGYNEQFF	TGTGCCAGCAGTGACTTTCCAGCGGGGGGTTACAATGAGCAGTTCTTC
many	TRBV6-5	TRBD2	TRBJ2-1	CASSLGAGEQFF	TGTGCCAGCAGTTTAGGAGCGGGAGAGCAGTTCTTC
NA	TRBV3-1	NA	TRBJ2-1	CASSRKAVNVEQIF	TGTGCCAGCAGCCGTAAAGCGGTGAATGTTGAGCAGATCTTC
few	TRBV10-3	NA	TRBJ1-6	CAISESGTILTLHF	TGTGCCATCAGTGAGTCCGGGACTATTTTAACCCTCCACTTT
many	TRBV5-1	TRBD2	TRBJ2-3	CASSLAGSDTQYF	TGTGCCAGCAGCCTAGCGGGATCAGATACGCAGTATTTT
few	TRBV7-3	TRBD2	TRBJ2-5	CASSSSGGFGETQYF	TGTGCCAGCAGCTCCTCCGGGGGGTTCGGCGAGACCCAGTACTTC
few	TRBV27	TRBD2	TRBJ2-1	CASSPYPEASGSYEQFF	TGTGCCAGCAGTCCGTACCCGGAGGCTAGCGGGAGTTATGAGCAGTTCTTC
NA	TRBV11-3	NA	TRBJ2-5	CASSLDRQGETQYF	TGTGCCAGCAGCTTAGATCGCCAGGGAGAGACCCAGTACTTC
few	TRBV5-1	TRBD2	TRBJ2-1	CASSPHRLAGEGEQFF	TGCGCCAGCAGCCCGCACCGACTAGCAGGCGAGGGTGAGCAGTTCTTC